The rows below give T cell receptor beta chains drawn from one sample of a study of T cells after yellow fever vaccination. Each CDR3 protein is one row after TCRdb ran MiXCR on the 5' RACE reads. The repertoire consists of about 340,000 distinct CDR3 sequences, with roughly 4% occurring once and the leading ten covering 24%. The source material was PBMCs, sampled 5 days after the yellow fever booster vaccination. The receptors shown here come from a man aged 18 to 35 who received the YFV17D yellow fever vaccine. CDR3s leave out the opening cysteine and the closing phenylalanine or tryptophan.

CDR3: ASRPRETRLGNTIH
V: TRBV14
J: TRBJ1-3

CDR3: AVGTGDEQY
V: TRBV19
J: TRBJ2-7

CDR3: ASSLGEGSRYGYT
V: TRBV7-9
J: TRBJ1-2

CDR3: ASSLEGSSTDTQY
V: TRBV5-1
J: TRBJ2-3

CDR3: SAAPAQGEETQY
V: TRBV20-1
J: TRBJ2-5

CDR3: ASSQDQTGDTEAF
V: TRBV4-1
J: TRBJ1-1

CDR3: ASVGTGEGNEQF
V: TRBV5-4
J: TRBJ2-1

CDR3: SVGPQVDTQY
V: TRBV29-1
J: TRBJ2-3

CDR3: SARDGTGRVAAF
V: TRBV20-1
J: TRBJ1-1

CDR3: ASSLRKGGGGHRNGYT
V: TRBV12-3/TRBV12-4
J: TRBJ1-2

CDR3: ASSQMDPYEQY
V: TRBV18
J: TRBJ2-7

CDR3: ASSPSGGGGAYNEQF
V: TRBV4-3
J: TRBJ2-1

CDR3: ASSQNQGAGEQY
V: TRBV18
J: TRBJ2-7

CDR3: ASSLTGTGGTQY
V: TRBV5-1
J: TRBJ2-3

CDR3: ASSLIGGDLAKNIQY
V: TRBV7-2
J: TRBJ2-4

CDR3: ASSNTGGSTEAF
V: TRBV5-1
J: TRBJ1-1

CDR3: ASSPPISEAF
V: TRBV12-3/TRBV12-4
J: TRBJ1-1

CDR3: ASSLAGGGYGYT
V: TRBV5-6
J: TRBJ1-2

CDR3: ASSSGKGFSEKLF
V: TRBV7-2
J: TRBJ1-4

CDR3: SVEEGAGNEKLF
V: TRBV29-1
J: TRBJ1-4

CDR3: SARDSRANTQY
V: TRBV20-1
J: TRBJ2-3

CDR3: ASSYSGDHYEQY
V: TRBV6-5
J: TRBJ2-7

CDR3: SAGTGAPYEQY
V: TRBV29-1
J: TRBJ2-7

CDR3: ASSPRGSNLYGYT
V: TRBV7-2
J: TRBJ1-2

CDR3: AISAGTHTGELF
V: TRBV10-3
J: TRBJ2-2

CDR3: ASSLPSDNEQF
V: TRBV5-4
J: TRBJ2-1

CDR3: ASSGRPGSLGETQY
V: TRBV5-1
J: TRBJ2-5

CDR3: ASSSAVGGNQPQH
V: TRBV6-2/TRBV6-3
J: TRBJ1-5

CDR3: SANGFGVATNEKLF
V: TRBV20-1
J: TRBJ1-4

CDR3: ASSGAINQPQH
V: TRBV10-2
J: TRBJ1-5

CDR3: ASRFASGGTDTQY
V: TRBV6-6
J: TRBJ2-3

CDR3: ASSKGYSHNTGELF
V: TRBV21-1
J: TRBJ2-2

CDR3: ASLLDKLNTEAF
V: TRBV2
J: TRBJ1-1

CDR3: ASSFTGGADTEAF
V: TRBV5-4
J: TRBJ1-1

CDR3: SAGDRRGDTEAF
V: TRBV20-1
J: TRBJ1-1